The rows below give T cell receptor beta chains drawn from one sample of a study of PD-L1 blockade in urothelial cancer. Some clones are missing from TCRdb's copy, which holds only in-frame ones; the method was immunoSEQ multiplex PCR. This table has 24,000 or so clones, 70% to 90% appearing once. This sample comprised PBMCs, obtained around atezolizumab (anti-PD-L1) treatment. The receptors here all came from a man between 50 and 59 years old with urothelial cancer. CDR3s include the opening cysteine and the closing phenylalanine or tryptophan. The order of the fields is J gene, D gene, clone size, V gene, CDR3 DNA, CDR3 protein. The D gene is left open where the match is weak. Clone size is given for some rows only: seen once, a few or many times, or a class if the clone is expanded.

j_gene: TRBJ2-7
d_gene: TRBD2
abundance: .
v_gene: TRBV6-1
CDR3nt: TGTGCCAGCAGTACCCTAGCGGGGGGGCCCCACGAGCAGTACTTC
CDR3aa: CASSTLAGGPHEQYF

j_gene: TRBJ2-2
d_gene: TRBD2
abundance: .
v_gene: TRBV30
CDR3nt: TGTGCCTGGAGTGTGGTAGCGGGAGAATCCGGGGAGCTGTTTTTT
CDR3aa: CAWSVVAGESGELFF

j_gene: TRBJ2-2
d_gene: .
abundance: .
v_gene: TRBV10-3
CDR3nt: TGTGCCATCAGTGAGTCGAGTAGGGCAAGGGGGAGCGGGGAGCTGTTTTTT
CDR3aa: CAISESSRARGSGELFF

j_gene: TRBJ2-6
d_gene: .
abundance: .
v_gene: TRBV10-3
CDR3nt: TGTGCCATCAGTGATGGACAGAGCTCTGGGGCCAACGTCCTGACTTTC
CDR3aa: CAISDGQSSGANVLTF

j_gene: TRBJ2-3
d_gene: TRBD2
abundance: .
v_gene: TRBV9
CDR3nt: TGTGCCAGCAGCGTAGAAGGTAGCGGGGGCCGGGGGGTGGATACGCAGTATTTT
CDR3aa: CASSVEGSGGRGVDTQYF

j_gene: TRBJ2-7
d_gene: .
abundance: .
v_gene: TRBV7-9
CDR3nt: TGTGCCAGCAGCTTTAGTATTTCCTACGAGCAGTACTTC
CDR3aa: CASSFSISYEQYF

j_gene: TRBJ2-3
d_gene: TRBD1
abundance: .
v_gene: TRBV15
CDR3nt: TGTGCCACCAGCCGCAGGGACAGAAACACAGATACGCAGTATTTT
CDR3aa: CATSRRDRNTDTQYF

j_gene: TRBJ2-7
d_gene: TRBD1
abundance: .
v_gene: TRBV27
CDR3nt: TGTGCCAGCAGTCCATCAGGGACAGGGGTTACCTACGAGCAGTACTTC
CDR3aa: CASSPSGTGVTYEQYF

j_gene: TRBJ2-7
d_gene: TRBD1
abundance: once
v_gene: TRBV2
CDR3nt: TGTGCCAGCAGGACAGGGTTCTACGAGCAGTACTTC
CDR3aa: CASRTGFYEQYF

j_gene: TRBJ2-3
d_gene: TRBD2
abundance: once
v_gene: TRBV19
CDR3nt: TGTGCCAGTAGTACCCTAGCGGGGGCCTATGAGTATTTT
CDR3aa: CASSTLAGAYEYF

j_gene: TRBJ2-2
d_gene: .
abundance: .
v_gene: TRBV25-1
CDR3nt: TGTGCCAGCAGTGATCCAGAAGATGGCAGCACCGGGGAGCTGTTTTTT
CDR3aa: CASSDPEDGSTGELFF

j_gene: TRBJ2-2
d_gene: TRBD1
abundance: .
v_gene: TRBV25-1
CDR3nt: TGTGCCAGCAGCAGATCCGGGACAGGGGACTCCGGGGAGCTGTTTTTT
CDR3aa: CASSRSGTGDSGELFF

j_gene: TRBJ2-7
d_gene: .
abundance: .
v_gene: TRBV7-8
CDR3nt: TGTGCCAGCAGCAAAACAGGTTTGGGCGAGCAGTACTTC
CDR3aa: CASSKTGLGEQYF

j_gene: TRBJ2-1
d_gene: TRBD2
abundance: .
v_gene: TRBV6-6
CDR3nt: TGTGCCAGCAGTACCGGACTAGCGGGAATGGATGAGCAGTTCTTC
CDR3aa: CASSTGLAGMDEQFF

j_gene: TRBJ2-1
d_gene: TRBD2
abundance: .
v_gene: TRBV18
CDR3nt: TGTGCCAGCTCACCCGCCAGCGGGAGAGGAGATGAGCAGTTCTTC
CDR3aa: CASSPASGRGDEQFF

j_gene: TRBJ1-3
d_gene: .
abundance: .
v_gene: TRBV4-3
CDR3nt: TGCGCCAGCAGCCAAGATCTCGTCTCTGGAAACACCATATATTTT
CDR3aa: CASSQDLVSGNTIYF

j_gene: TRBJ2-2
d_gene: .
abundance: .
v_gene: TRBV6-1
CDR3nt: TGTGCCAGCAAGACAGCGAACACCGGGGAGCTGTTTTTT
CDR3aa: CASKTANTGELFF

j_gene: TRBJ2-7
d_gene: .
abundance: .
v_gene: TRBV5-1
CDR3nt: TGCGCCAGCAGGATAGGGGCCTCCTACGGCGAGCAGTACTTC
CDR3aa: CASRIGASYGEQYF

j_gene: TRBJ2-2
d_gene: TRBD2
abundance: .
v_gene: TRBV2
CDR3nt: TGTGCCAGCCTTGGGAGGGCCGGCACCGGGGAGCTGTTTTTT
CDR3aa: CASLGRAGTGELFF

j_gene: TRBJ2-7
d_gene: .
abundance: .
v_gene: TRBV19
CDR3nt: TGTGCCAGTTCTGACACCCCTGACTCCTACGAGCAGTACTTC
CDR3aa: CASSDTPDSYEQYF

j_gene: TRBJ1-5
d_gene: TRBD1
abundance: .
v_gene: TRBV19
CDR3nt: TGTGCCAGTCAGCGGGACAGGGGACAGCCCCAGCATTTT
CDR3aa: CASQRDRGQPQHF

j_gene: TRBJ2-2
d_gene: .
abundance: few
v_gene: TRBV28
CDR3nt: TGTGCCAGCAGTCTGCCCCGGGGATTTCCCACCGGGGAGCTGTTTTTT
CDR3aa: CASSLPRGFPTGELFF